This TCR beta chain was sequenced for a study of monozygotic twins with cystic fibrosis. There are 13 residues in the CDR3. Germline V gene data show CDR1 as KGHSH and CDR2 as LQKENI. V dropped 4 bases and J dropped 7; count of bases not matched to a gene: 3. Produced via immunoSEQ multiplex PCR; TCRdb's table is partial and in-frame only. In the table there are around 14,000 clones, approximately 81% of which are singletons. This TCR came from a boy younger than 18 with cystic fibrosis. The sample consisted of blood. The chain couples TRBV18 to TRBJ2-1; TRBD1 agrees at 8 bases. The CDR3 DNA sequence: TGTGCCAGCTCACAAACAGGGGGGAATGAGCAGTTCTTC. It specifies CASSQTGGNEQFF.